The 9 T cell receptor beta chains below were found in one sample sequenced in a study of control samples from healthy donors and cancer patients. Data came from immunoSEQ multiplex PCR; TCRdb stores just in-frame clones and leaves some out. The data show about 250,000 clones, about 80% seen once. Sequencing was performed on PBMCs. The receptors originated from a woman aged 60-75 years with lung cancer.

The rearrangement uses TRBV7-2 and TRBJ1-4; 7 nucleotides line up with TRBD1. Germline CDR1 is SGHTA and CDR2 is FQGNSA. This CDR3 is 15 amino acids long. The V and J ends lost 8 bases and 4 bases, in that order; junction bases with no gene match: 10. This CDR3 is CASAGQVRGNEKLFF. CDR3 DNA: TGTGCCAGCGCCGGACAGGTTCGCGGTAATGAAAAACTGTTTTTT.

The genes are TRBV18 and TRBJ1-3; no reliable D call. This CDR3 comprises 17 residues. Germline CDR1 reads KGHSH; CDR2 reads LQKENI. V was clipped by 4 bases and J by 0 bases, with 16 bases between them. The CDR3 sequence is CASSLNGPQSSGNTIYF. The CDR3 nucleotides read TGTGCCAGCTCACTAAATGGACCGCAGAGCTCTGGAAACACCATATATTTT.

In its sample, this clone was seen once. This chain connects TRBV5-1 to TRBJ1-6; no firm D call. V lost 0 bases to trimming and J lost 8 bases, with 12 bases between them. Germline values: CDR1 SGHRS, CDR2 YFSETQ. The CDR3 contains 15 residues. The CDR3 protein is CASSLGWTSHSPLHF. As DNA, the CDR3 is TGCGCCAGCAGCTTGGGGTGGACCAGTCATTCACCCCTCCACTTT.

V is TRBV18 and J is TRBJ2-1, with D perhaps TRBD1 (5 bases). The CDR3 is 15 residues long. Trimming left V 0 bases short and J 3 bases short, with 9 bases between. Germline lookup yields CDR1 KGHSH and CDR2 LQKENI. The CDR3 nucleotides read TGTGCCAGCTCACCACCGGCAGGGCGCTACAATGAGCAGTTCTTC. It yields the protein CASSPPAGRYNEQFF. The full variable domain, rest sourced from reference TRBV18 and TRBJ2-1, is NAGVMQNPRHLVRRRGQEARLRCSPMKGHSHVYWYRQLPEEGLKFMVYLQKENIIDESGMPKERFSAEFPKEGPSILRIQQVVRGDSAAYFCASSPPAGRYNEQFFGPGTRLTVL.

This rearrangement joins TRBV4-1 to TRBJ2-1, with 7 bases lining up with TRBD2. The ends lost 6 bases at V and 3 bases at J; junction bases unmatched: 5. Germline V CDR1 and CDR2: MGHRA, YSYEKL. CDR3 length: 14 amino acids. CDR3 sequence reads: CASRSRGDYNEQFF. The CDR3 bases are TGCGCCAGCAGATCCCGGGGGGACTACAATGAGCAGTTCTTC.

The chain has TRBV7-2 and TRBJ1-5; 7 positions agree with TRBD1. Looked up from germline, CDR1 is SGHTA and CDR2 is FQGNSA. The CDR3 is 16 amino acids. The ends lost 3 bases at V and 3 bases at J; junction bases unmatched: 8. CDR3 amino acids: CASSLYPGQINQPQHF. The DNA for the CDR3 is TGTGCCAGCAGCTTGTACCCGGGACAGATCAATCAGCCCCAGCATTTT.

V gene TRBV7-9 combines with J gene TRBJ1-1, with TRBD1 identical over 7 bases. This CDR3 region has 16 residues. Germline CDR1 and CDR2: SEHNR and FQNEAQ (reference sequence). The V gene end was trimmed by 8 bases and the J gene end by 5 bases; junction bases not matched to a gene: 17. The CDR3 loop reads CASAKAGQGGITEAFF. As DNA, the CDR3 is TGTGCCAGCGCCAAAGCGGGGCAGGGGGGAATTACTGAAGCTTTCTTT.

This chain connects TRBV5-1 to TRBJ1-1; D call uncertain. The V end lost 3 bases, the J end lost 2 bases, and 14 bases lay between the germline ends. The CDR3 has 15 residues. Germline assignment: CDR1 SGHRS and CDR2 YFSETQ. The CDR3 DNA reads TGCGCCAGCAGCTGGTCCCCGGGGTTAAACACTGAAGCTTTCTTT. Translation: CASSWSPGLNTEAFF.

The CDR3 here is CASSFDSYNEQFF. CDR3 in DNA: TGTGCCAGCAGTTTTGACAGTTACAATGAGCAGTTCTTC. This chain connects TRBV6-2 or TRBV6-3 to TRBJ2-1; weak D call: TRBD1 (5 bases). The CDR3 totals 13 residues. The germline V and J ends were trimmed by 4 bases and 4 bases, with 8 bases remaining between them. The germline CDR1 and CDR2 sequences are MNHEY and SVGEGT.